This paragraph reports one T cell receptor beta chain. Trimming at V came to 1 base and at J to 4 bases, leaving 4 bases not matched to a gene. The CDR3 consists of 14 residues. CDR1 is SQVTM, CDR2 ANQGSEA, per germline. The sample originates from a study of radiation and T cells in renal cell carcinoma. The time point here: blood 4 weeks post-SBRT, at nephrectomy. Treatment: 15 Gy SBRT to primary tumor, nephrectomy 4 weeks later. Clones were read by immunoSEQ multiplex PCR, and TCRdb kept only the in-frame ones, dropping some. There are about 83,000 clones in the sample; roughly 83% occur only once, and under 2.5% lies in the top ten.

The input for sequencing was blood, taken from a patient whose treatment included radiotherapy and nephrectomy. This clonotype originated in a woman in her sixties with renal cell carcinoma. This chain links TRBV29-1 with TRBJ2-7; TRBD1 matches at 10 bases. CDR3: CSVEAGQGGYEQYF. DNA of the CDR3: TGCAGCGTTGAAGCCGGACAGGGGGGTTACGAGCAGTACTTC.